This T cell receptor beta chain was profiled in a study of shared clonotypes between healthy human individuals. The CDR3 runs to 14 residues. The V end was cut by 8 bases, the J end by 2 bases, with 16 bases between. CDR1 and CDR2 from the germline V gene are MNHEY and SMNVEV (reference sequence). Produced via immunoSEQ multiplex PCR; TCRdb's table is partial and in-frame only. The table lists a few hundred thousand clones, around 86% of them singletons, with 15% to 20% in the top ten. The chain employs TRBV27 and TRBJ2-7; weak D call: TRBD1 (6 bases). This clonotype originated in a man aged 18 to 35 in good health. Sequencing was carried out using memory CD8+ T cells sorted from blood. Described subset: CD45RO+ cells pooled with CCR7-negative TemRA cells. The DNA for the CDR3 is TGTGCCAGCGGTTGGTCAGGGGAGACCTACGAGCAGTACTTC. Translation: CASGWSGETYEQYF.